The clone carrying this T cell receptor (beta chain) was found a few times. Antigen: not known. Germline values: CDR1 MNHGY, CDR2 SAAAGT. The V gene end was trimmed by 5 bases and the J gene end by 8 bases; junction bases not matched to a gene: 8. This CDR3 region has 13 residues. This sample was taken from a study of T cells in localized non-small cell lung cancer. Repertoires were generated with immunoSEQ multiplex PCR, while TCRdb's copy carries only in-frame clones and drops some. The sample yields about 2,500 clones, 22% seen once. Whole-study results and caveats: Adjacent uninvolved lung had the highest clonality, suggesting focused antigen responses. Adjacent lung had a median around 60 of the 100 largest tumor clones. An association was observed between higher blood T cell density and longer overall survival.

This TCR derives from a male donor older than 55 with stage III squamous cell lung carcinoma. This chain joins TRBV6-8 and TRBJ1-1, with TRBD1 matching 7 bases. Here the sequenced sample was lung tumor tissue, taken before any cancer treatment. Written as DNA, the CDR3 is TGTGCCAGCAGTGAGGCGGGACAGAAAGAAGCTTTCTTT. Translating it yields CASSEAGQKEAFF.